These 31 T cell receptor beta chains originate from one sample sequenced in a study of early T cells in non-severe SARS-CoV-2 infection. One entry per CDR3 protein results from TCRdb running MiXCR on the 5' RACE reads. The sample has approximately 35,000 distinct CDR3 sequences; approximately 6% are singletons. The sample taken for sequencing was whole blood. The receptors come from an adult who was a healthcare worker with PCR-confirmed SARS-CoV-2 infection or an uninfected control (not recorded which).

The table lists this clonotype with many counts. This CDR3 is CASRPGLAGINTGELFF. CDR3 DNA: TGTGCCAGCAGACCGGGACTAGCGGGCATAAACACCGGGGAGCTGTTTTTT. This chain links TRBV12-3 or TRBV12-4 with TRBJ2-2, with 12 positions matching TRBD2. The ends lost 6 bases at V and 2 bases at J; junction bases unmatched: 7. The CDR3 sequence is 17 residues long.

The CDR3 protein is CASSQDTGGPNEQFF. The CDR3 bases are TGTGCCAGCAGCCAAGATACGGGGGGGCCCAATGAGCAGTTCTTC. The genes are TRBV4-2 and TRBJ2-1, with 8 bases that match TRBD2. The CDR3 sequence is 15 residues long. The J segment lost 6 bases and the V segment lost 0 bases, leaving 4 bases of the junction unmatched. Germline CDR1 reads LGHNA; CDR2 reads YNFKEQ.

This clonotype was detected many times. The chain employs TRBV6-5 and TRBJ1-2; weak D call: TRBD1 (5 bases). CDR3 length equals 12 residues. The V end lost 3 bases, the J end lost 6 bases, and 8 bases lay between the germline ends. Germline lookup yields CDR1 MNHEY and CDR2 SVGAGI. DNA for the CDR3: TGTGCCAGCAGTTATAGGGGCGATGGCTACACCTTC. This sequence encodes CASSYRGDGYTF.

Ten or more counts support this clonotype. This rearrangement joins TRBV13 to TRBJ2-5; D possibly corresponds to TRBD1 (6 bases). V was cut by 5 bases and J by 0 bases, with 13 bases left in between. Germline CDR1 reads PRHDT; CDR2 reads FYEKMQ (reference sequence). The CDR3 contains 15 residues. CDR3 sequence (DNA): TGTGCCAGCAGCCGCAGACAGGCGTACCAAGAGACCCAGTACTTC. It is translated as CASSRRQAYQETQYF.

Ten or more counts support this clonotype. J is TRBJ1-1 and V is TRBV12-3 or TRBV12-4; perhaps TRBD1 as D (5 bases). The CDR3 consists of 11 residues. The ends were cut back, 6 bases at V and 8 bases at J, with 10 bases in the middle. The CDR3 region has the DNA TGTGCCAGCAGAAAACAGGTAGAAGCTTTCTTT. Protein sequence: CASRKQVEAFF.

This clonotype was recorded many times. The DNA of the CDR3 is TGTGCCAGCAGCTCGGGACAGCCTAATTCACCCCTCCACTTT. Encoded protein: CASSSGQPNSPLHF. The V gene is TRBV7-9, the J gene TRBJ1-6; 7 bases line up with TRBD1. Germline V gene data show CDR1 as SEHNR and CDR2 as FQNEAQ (reference sequence). The CDR3 covers 14 residues. Trimming cost V 4 bases and J 6 bases; bases outside gene matches: 3.

This clonotype was recorded at least ten times. The chain uses TRBV10-3 and TRBJ1-6; 7 positions agree with TRBD1. The CDR3 is 15 amino acids. V lost 5 bases and J lost 5; bases outside the gene matches: 6. The V gene's germline CDR1 is ENHRY and CDR2 SYGVKD. As DNA, the CDR3 is TGTGCCATCAGTCACCAGGGGGGGGATAATTCACCCCTCCACTTT. It codes for CAISHQGGDNSPLHF.

This clonotype has at least ten counts. The chain joins TRBV2 to TRBJ1-1, with D hard to call. CDR1 is SNHLY and CDR2 is FYNNEI in the germline V gene. This CDR3 has 11 residues. Trimming cost V 9 bases and J 1 base, with 6 bases left between them. The CDR3 loop is CASQGNTEAFF. CDR3 DNA sequence: TGTGCCAGTCAAGGGAACACTGAAGCTTTCTTT.

This clonotype has at least ten counts. This chain uses TRBV7-9 with TRBJ1-1; D gene ambiguous. Germline V gene sequence: CDR1 SEHNR, CDR2 FQNEAQ (reference sequence). This CDR3 is 17 amino acids long. V gave up 5 bases and J gave up 0 bases, with 19 bases separating them. CDR3 loop: CASSPSRFGYMNTEAFF. CDR3 in DNA: TGTGCCAGCAGCCCTAGTCGGTTTGGATACATGAACACTGAAGCTTTCTTT.

This clonotype has a handful of counts. A clone one base away is much larger, so this may be a read error. V is TRBV7-6 and J is TRBJ2-7; D remains unclear. The CDR3 runs 13 residues. In germline, CDR1 is SGHVS, CDR2 FNYEAQ. CDR3 coding DNA: TGTGTCAGCAGCCCCGGCATGGGAAACGAGCAGTACTTC. Translating gives CVSSPGMGNEQYF.

This clonotype was counted at least ten times. The rearrangement joins TRBV11-2 to TRBJ2-5, with D unresolved. There are 13 residues in the CDR3. Germline CDR1 and CDR2: SGHAT and FQNNGV. V lost 6 bases to trimming and J lost 5 bases, with 13 bases between them. CDR3 DNA: TGTGCCAGCAGGACATGGGGATCCGAGACCCAGTACTTC. Amino acid sequence: CASRTWGSETQYF.

The genes are TRBV20-1 and TRBJ2-7, with 8 bases aligning to TRBD1. V was clipped by 2 bases and J by 2 bases; unmatched bases: 5. The CDR3 runs to 14 residues. The germline V gene encodes CDR1 DFQATT and CDR2 SNEGSKA (reference sequence). The CDR3 bases are TGCAGTGCTAGATTTAAGGACAGGGCCTACGAGCAGTACTTC. It specifies CSARFKDRAYEQYF.

By share of the sample, this clonotype is medium-sized (0.01 to 0.1%). The chain is built from TRBV5-1 and TRBJ2-1; possibly TRBD2 for D (7 bases). Germline V CDR1 and CDR2: SGHRS, YFSETQ. Trimming cost V 1 base and J 7 bases, with 21 bases left between them. CDR3 length: 17 amino acids. The CDR3 DNA is TGCGCCAGCAGCTTGTCCCCTCTGGGGGGGCCTCAGAATGAGCAGTTCTTC. Its protein is CASSLSPLGGPQNEQFF.

This clonotype showed up many times. The V call is TRBV20-1, the J call TRBJ2-7; D is tentatively TRBD1 or TRBD2 (6 bases each). Trimming stripped 3 bases from V and 2 bases from J, with 14 bases between. Looked up from germline, CDR1 is DFQATT and CDR2 is SNEGSKA (reference sequence). This CDR3 comprises 14 residues. Here the CDR3 DNA reads TGCAGTGCTAGGCGGTCGGGGGCGGCCTACGAGCAGTACTTC. This gives the protein CSARRSGAAYEQYF.

This clonotype was detected many times. The chain links TRBV19 to TRBJ1-1; D unclear. The germline gives CDR1 LNHDA, CDR2 SQIVND (reference sequence). The CDR3 is made up of 13 amino acids. V gave up 1 base and J gave up 1 base, with 4 bases separating them. The CDR3 spells CASSIGPNTEAFF. The CDR3 DNA reads TGTGCCAGTAGTATAGGACCGAACACTGAAGCTTTCTTT.

In this sample, this clonotype turned up many times. This chain uses TRBV11-2 with TRBJ1-2; perhaps TRBD1 as D (5 bases). The V end was cut by 5 bases, the J end by 3 bases, with 7 bases between. CDR1 SGHAT and CDR2 FQNNGV come from the germline V gene. CDR3 length: 12 amino acids. DNA for the CDR3: TGTGCCAGCAGCCCGGGGGACTATGGCTACACCTTC. It translates to CASSPGDYGYTF.

This clonotype came up a few times. The J gene is TRBJ2-7, the V gene TRBV6-2 or TRBV6-3, with D perhaps matching TRBD1 (6 bases). V was trimmed by 2 bases and J by 2 bases, leaving 10 bases between them. This CDR3 contains 14 residues. Germline V lookup: CDR1 MNHEY, CDR2 SVGEGT. The CDR3: CASSYRTDPYEQYF. In DNA, the CDR3 is TGTGCCAGCAGTTACCGGACAGACCCCTACGAGCAGTACTTC.

This clonotype was counted many times. The genes are TRBV6-5 and TRBJ1-1; 7 bases line up with TRBD1. Per germline, CDR1 MNHEY and CDR2 SVGAGI. V shed 5 bases and J 1 base; nucleotides not matched to a gene: 10. This CDR3 spans 16 amino acids. CDR3 loop: CASSQGQAGKNTEAFF. The CDR3 region has the DNA TGTGCCAGCAGTCAAGGACAGGCAGGGAAGAACACTGAAGCTTTCTTT.

This clonotype was detected ten times or more. The rearrangement links TRBV19 to TRBJ2-7; 9 bases map to TRBD1. V shed 9 bases and J 2 bases; nucleotides not matched to a gene: 8. The CDR3 has 14 amino acids. CDR1 and CDR2 (germline): LNHDA, SQIVND (reference sequence). The CDR3 DNA follows: TGTGCCAGCTCTTCCGGGACAGGGCCCTACGAGCAGTACTTC. Protein sequence: CASSSGTGPYEQYF.

This clonotype was counted ten times or more. J is TRBJ2-7 and V is TRBV7-6, with D maybe TRBD1 (6 bases). The V gene's germline CDR1 is SGHVS and CDR2 FNYEAQ. V dropped 5 bases and J dropped 1 base, with 12 bases sitting between them. This CDR3 region has 14 residues. The CDR3 DNA sequence: TGTGCCAGCAGCCCTCAGGGGTGGTCCTACGAGCAGTACTTC. Its protein is CASSPQGWSYEQYF.

This clonotype occurred many times. The chain links TRBV4-1 to TRBJ2-5; 7 nucleotides match TRBD1. Germline CDR1 reads MGHRA; CDR2 reads YSYEKL. V dropped 3 bases and J dropped 0; count of bases not matched to a gene: 1. CDR3 size: 14 residues. CDR3 sequence (DNA): TGCGCCAGCAGCCACGACAGGGACCAAGAGACCCAGTACTTC. This gives the protein CASSHDRDQETQYF.

This clonotype was observed many times. The chain is built from TRBV20-1 and TRBJ2-2; TRBD1 agrees at 10 bases. This CDR3 comprises 15 residues. Per the germline V gene, CDR1 is DFQATT and CDR2 is SNEGSKA (reference sequence). Losses at the gene ends were 3 bases for V and 6 bases for J; bases not matched to a gene: 7. The CDR3 nucleotides are TGCAGTGCTAGCGTGGGACAGGGGAAGCCCGGGGAGCTGTTTTTT. Amino acids: CSASVGQGKPGELFF.

This clonotype showed up many times. The V call is TRBV7-9, the J call TRBJ2-5, with TRBD1 matching 11 bases. V gave up 7 bases and J gave up 1 base; unmatched junction bases: 8. This CDR3 has 16 amino acids. Germline V gives CDR1 SEHNR, CDR2 FQNEAQ (reference sequence). This CDR3 is CASNHLGQGGQETQYF. The CDR3 bases are TGTGCCAGCAACCACCTGGGACAGGGGGGCCAAGAGACCCAGTACTTC.

V and J are TRBV18 and TRBJ2-1, with no clear D. The CDR3 sequence is 12 residues long. Germline assignment: CDR1 KGHSH and CDR2 LQKENI. V lost 4 bases, J lost 7 bases, and 8 bases lay in between. CDR3 sequence reads: CASSQTRNEQFF. The CDR3 nucleotides are TGTGCCAGCTCACAAACCAGGAATGAGCAGTTCTTC.

This clonotype showed up many times. The chain links TRBV9 to TRBJ2-2; D might be TRBD2 (5 bases). The V end was cut by 0 bases, the J end by 7 bases, with 10 bases between. The length of the CDR3 is 14 residues. Germline assignment: CDR1 SGDLS and CDR2 YYNGEE. DNA of the CDR3: TGTGCCAGCAGCGTAGGAGGGATCGGCGGGGAGCTGTTTTTT. It translates to CASSVGGIGGELFF.

This clonotype showed up many times. The chain uses TRBV5-6 and TRBJ1-3; D is unclear. Between the trimmed V and J ends, which lost 4 bases and 0 bases, there was a span of 17 bases. The CDR3 has 17 residues. Germline CDR1 reads SGHDT; CDR2 reads YYEEEE. The CDR3 loop is CASSRRTERTSGNTIYF. The CDR3 DNA follows: TGTGCCAGCAGCCGGAGGACGGAGCGGACCTCTGGAAACACCATATATTTT.

This clonotype was detected many times. The genes are TRBV20-1 and TRBJ2-1; no definite D call. The CDR3 is made up of 13 amino acids. Germline V gene data show CDR1 as DFQATT and CDR2 as SNEGSKA (reference sequence). V lost 4 bases, J lost 4 bases, and 11 bases lay in between. The CDR3 region is CSAKNQNYNEQFF. CDR3 DNA sequence: TGCAGTGCTAAAAACCAGAATTACAATGAGCAGTTCTTC.

The rearrangement links TRBV5-4 to TRBJ2-1, with a weak D call TRBD1 (6 bases). The CDR3 has 16 residues. The V end was cut by 1 base, the J end by 4 bases, with 15 bases between. Germline V lookup: CDR1 SGHNT, CDR2 YYREEE (reference sequence). CDR3 DNA sequence: TGTGCCAGCAGCTTGTCCCTGGGGACACCTTACAATGAGCAGTTCTTC. Its protein product is CASSLSLGTPYNEQFF.

The V gene is TRBV6-1, the J gene TRBJ2-1, with D perhaps TRBD1 (5 bases). CDR3 length: 12 amino acids. V lost 4 bases and J lost 6, with 7 bases in between. Germline CDR1 is MNHNS and CDR2 is SASEGT. The CDR3 DNA follows: TGTGCCAGCAGTGTACAGGTCAATGAGCAGTTCTTC. Amino acids: CASSVQVNEQFF.

This clonotype was counted ten times or more. The chain is built from TRBV4-1 and TRBJ1-2, with no clear D. The germline CDR1 and CDR2 sequences are MGHRA and YSYEKL. The CDR3 length is 13 residues. Trimming removed 5 bases from V and 1 base from J, with 8 bases in between. The CDR3 DNA reads TGCGCCAGCAGCTACGGGGATAACTATGGCTACACCTTC. Translated: CASSYGDNYGYTF.

This clonotype was observed at least ten times. The chain carries TRBV7-2 and TRBJ2-7, with TRBD1 identical over 8 bases. Germline V gene sequence: CDR1 SGHTA, CDR2 FQGNSA. V gave up 5 bases and J gave up 6 bases; unmatched junction bases: 9. CDR3 size: 14 residues. The CDR3 DNA reads TGTGCCAGCAGCCCGGGACAGGCGCGGCTCGAGCAGTACTTC. Its translation: CASSPGQARLEQYF.